Shown below are 2 T cell receptor beta chains from a single sample sequenced in a study of blood T cell repertoires in COVID-19. Sequencing used immunoSEQ multiplex PCR; TCRdb keeps in-frame clones, though not all of them. The data show approximately 77,000 clones, with roughly 80% seen just once and approximately 20% held by the top ten. The sequenced material came from peripheral blood. The receptors here all came from a woman aged 55-69 years with acute or convalescent COVID-19.

The chain carries TRBV6-4 and TRBJ2-1; tentatively, D is TRBD1 (6 bases). CDR3 size: 15 residues. With 3 bases removed from V and 0 bases from J, the gap between germline ends came to 9 bases. Germline lookup yields CDR1 MRHNA and CDR2 SNTAGT. The CDR3 bases are TGTGCCAGCAGTGAGGCGACAGGCTCCTACAATGAGCAGTTCTTC. Its protein is CASSEATGSYNEQFF.

This chain links TRBV18 with TRBJ1-3; 9 bases map to TRBD1. Germline loops: CDR1 KGHSH, CDR2 LQKENI. The CDR3 has 16 residues. The V segment lost 3 bases and the J segment 0 bases; nucleotides outside the gene matches: 3. The CDR3 nucleotides are TGTGCCAGCTCACCCGGGACAGGGAGCTCTGGAAACACCATATATTTT. As protein: CASSPGTGSSGNTIYF.